This T cell receptor (beta chain) comes out of a study of control samples from healthy donors and cancer patients. Clones were sequenced by immunoSEQ multiplex PCR, and TCRdb holds only the in-frame ones, with some missing. The table lists 100,000 to 150,000 clones, around 92% of them singletons. The CDR3 has 16 residues. V trimming: 1 base; J trimming: 2 bases; junction bases outside the gene matches: 5. Germline CDR1 MGHRA, CDR2 YSYEKL. The sequence derives from a man aged 50-59 years with head and neck cancer. The rearrangement joins TRBV4-1 to TRBJ2-7, with 10 nucleotides matching TRBD2. The specimen sequenced was PBMCs. The CDR3 coding sequence is TGCGCCAGCAGCCAAGTGAGCGGGGGGGCTACCTACGAGCAGTACTTC. Translated: CASSQVSGGATYEQYF.